This record concerns one T cell receptor (beta chain) sequence. This sample was taken from a study of blood T cell repertoires in COVID-19. Study in general: Samples representing acute and convalescent COVID-19 were sourced from the United States, Italy and Spain.

Germline V lookup: CDR1 LNHNV, CDR2 YYDKDF (reference sequence). The CDR3 consists of 16 residues. The ends lost 5 bases at V and 1 base at J; junction bases unmatched: 7. Sequencing was performed with immunoSEQ multiplex PCR; in TCRdb, only in-frame clones are kept and a portion is missing. The sample holds approximately 260,000 clones; 80% to 90% are singletons and the top ten take roughly 4.8%. The source material was peripheral blood. V usage is TRBV15 and J usage is TRBJ2-2; 7 nucleotides line up with TRBD1. This sequence originates from a woman in her 40s who had recovered from COVID-19. CDR3 sequence reads: CATSAQRTGNTGELFF. The CDR3 region has the DNA TGTGCCACCAGCGCACAGCGGACAGGGAACACCGGGGAGCTGTTTTTT.